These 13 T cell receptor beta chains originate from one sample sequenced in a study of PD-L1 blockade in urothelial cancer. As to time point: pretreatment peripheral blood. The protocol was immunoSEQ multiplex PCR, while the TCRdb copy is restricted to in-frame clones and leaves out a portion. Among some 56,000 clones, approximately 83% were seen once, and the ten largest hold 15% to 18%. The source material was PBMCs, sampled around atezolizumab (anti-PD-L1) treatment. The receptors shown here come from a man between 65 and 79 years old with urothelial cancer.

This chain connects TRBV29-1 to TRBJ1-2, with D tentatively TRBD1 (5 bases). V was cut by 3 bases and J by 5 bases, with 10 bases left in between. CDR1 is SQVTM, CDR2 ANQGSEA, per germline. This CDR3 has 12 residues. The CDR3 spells CSVDRVGYGYTF. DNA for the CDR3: TGCAGCGTTGACAGGGTCGGTTATGGCTACACCTTC. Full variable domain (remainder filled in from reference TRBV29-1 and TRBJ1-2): SAVISQKPSRDICQRGTSLTIQCQVDSQVTMMFWYRQQPGQSLTLIATANQGSEATYESGFVIDKFPISRPNLTFSTLTVSNMSPEDSSIYLCSVDRVGYGYTFGSGTRLTVV.

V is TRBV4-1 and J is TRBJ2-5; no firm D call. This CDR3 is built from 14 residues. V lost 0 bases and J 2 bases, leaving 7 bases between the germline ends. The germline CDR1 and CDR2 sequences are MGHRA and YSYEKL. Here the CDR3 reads CASSQDLQQETQYF. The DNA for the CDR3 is TGCGCCAGCAGCCAAGATTTGCAGCAAGAGACCCAGTACTTC.

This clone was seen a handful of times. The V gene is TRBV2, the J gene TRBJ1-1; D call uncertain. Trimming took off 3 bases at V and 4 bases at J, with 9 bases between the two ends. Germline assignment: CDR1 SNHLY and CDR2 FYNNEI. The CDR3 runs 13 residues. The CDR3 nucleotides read TGTGCCAGCAGTGATAACGGCGGCACTGAAGCTTTCTTT. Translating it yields CASSDNGGTEAFF.

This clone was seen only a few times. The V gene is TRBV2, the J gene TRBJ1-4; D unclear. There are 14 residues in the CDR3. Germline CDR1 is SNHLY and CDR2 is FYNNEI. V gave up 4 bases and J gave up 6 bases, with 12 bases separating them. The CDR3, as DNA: TGTGCCAGCAGTGCAGCGGGAGGGTATGAAAAACTGTTTTTT. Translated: CASSAAGGYEKLFF.

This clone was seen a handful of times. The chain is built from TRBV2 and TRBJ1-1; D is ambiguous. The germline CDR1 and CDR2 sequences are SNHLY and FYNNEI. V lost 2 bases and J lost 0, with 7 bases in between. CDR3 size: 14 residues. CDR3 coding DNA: TGTGCCAGCAGTGAAAAGAGTATGAACACTGAAGCTTTCTTT. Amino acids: CASSEKSMNTEAFF.

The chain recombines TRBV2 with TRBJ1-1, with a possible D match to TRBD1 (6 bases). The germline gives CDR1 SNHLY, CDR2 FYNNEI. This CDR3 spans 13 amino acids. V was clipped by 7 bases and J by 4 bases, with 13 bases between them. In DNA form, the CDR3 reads TGTGCCAGCACCGCCGGGACATTCACTGAAGCTTTCTTT. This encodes CASTAGTFTEAFF.

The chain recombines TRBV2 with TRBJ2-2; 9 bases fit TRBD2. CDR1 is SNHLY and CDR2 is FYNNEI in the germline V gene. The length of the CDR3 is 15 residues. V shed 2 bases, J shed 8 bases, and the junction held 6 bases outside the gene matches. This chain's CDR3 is CASSERVAGAGELFF. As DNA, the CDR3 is TGTGCCAGCAGTGAACGGGTAGCGGGAGCTGGGGAGCTGTTTTTT.

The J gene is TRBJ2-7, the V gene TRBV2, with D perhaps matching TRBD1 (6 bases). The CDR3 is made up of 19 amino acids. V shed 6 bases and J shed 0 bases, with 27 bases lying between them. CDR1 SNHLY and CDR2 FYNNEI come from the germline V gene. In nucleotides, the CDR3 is TGTGCCAGCAGCTCCACAGGGTACCCGAGAACTACCCACTCCTACGAGCAGTACTTC. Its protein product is CASSSTGYPRTTHSYEQYF.

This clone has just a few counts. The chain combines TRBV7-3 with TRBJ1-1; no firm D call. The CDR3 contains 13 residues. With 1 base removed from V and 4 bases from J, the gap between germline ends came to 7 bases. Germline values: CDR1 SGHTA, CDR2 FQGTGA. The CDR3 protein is CASSLMASTEAFF. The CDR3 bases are TGTGCCAGCAGCTTAATGGCTTCCACTGAAGCTTTCTTT.

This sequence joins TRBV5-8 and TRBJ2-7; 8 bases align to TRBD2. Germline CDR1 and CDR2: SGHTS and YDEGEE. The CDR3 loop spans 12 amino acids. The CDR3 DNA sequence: TGTGCGGGTGCGGGAGGATCCTACGAGCAGTACTTC. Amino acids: CAGAGGSYEQYF.

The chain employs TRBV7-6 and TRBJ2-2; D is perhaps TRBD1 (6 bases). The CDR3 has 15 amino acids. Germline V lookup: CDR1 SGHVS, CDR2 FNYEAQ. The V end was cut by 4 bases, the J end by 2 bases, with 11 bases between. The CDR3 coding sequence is TGTGCCAGCAGCTCGGGACACGTAAACACCGGGGAGCTGTTTTTT. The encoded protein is CASSSGHVNTGELFF.

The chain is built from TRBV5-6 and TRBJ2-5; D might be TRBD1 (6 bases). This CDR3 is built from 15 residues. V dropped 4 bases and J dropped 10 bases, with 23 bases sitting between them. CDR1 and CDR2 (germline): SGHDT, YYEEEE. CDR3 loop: CASSAWAGAGRVQYF. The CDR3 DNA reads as TGTGCCAGCAGCGCGTGGGCAGGGGCAGGAAGGGTCCAGTACTTC.

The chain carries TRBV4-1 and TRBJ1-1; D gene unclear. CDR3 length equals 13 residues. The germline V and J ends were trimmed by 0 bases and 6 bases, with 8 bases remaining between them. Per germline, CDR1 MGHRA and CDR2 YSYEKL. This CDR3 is CASSQDLAAEAFF. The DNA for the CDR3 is TGCGCCAGCAGCCAAGATCTGGCAGCTGAAGCTTTCTTT.